Below, 9 T cell receptor beta chains from the same sample are listed, as sequenced in a study of cytomegalovirus exposure and HLA in healthy donors (dated by TCRdb to about 2017). To prepare the library, the immunoSEQ multiplex PCR assay was applied. For the multiplex PCR, a mixture combining 60 forward primers for TCR Vbeta segments and 13 reverse primers for TCR Jbeta segments was used. TCRdb obtained this table from immuneACCESS and retained in-frame rearrangements with V and J assigned. These tables miss some clones; where compared with another copy, unresolved V genes account for less than half of the shortfall, and the remainder is unexplained. The sample table records under 200,000 clones; around 85% of these occur just once. About 2% of the sample belongs to the ten largest clones. Sequenced input: PBMCs. All receptors derive from a human donor in good health.

The rearrangement uses TRBV30 and TRBJ1-1, with TRBD1 matching 8 bases. CDR1 is GTSNPN, CDR2 SVGIG, per germline (reference sequence). This CDR3 region has 15 residues. J lost 1 base, V lost 2 bases, and 6 bases had no gene match. Here the CDR3 reads CAWSPRDRTNTEAFF. CDR3 bases: TGTGCCTGGAGTCCCCGGGACAGGACGAACACTGAAGCTTTCTTT.

The chain uses TRBV4-3 and TRBJ2-3, with 9 bases that match TRBD1. This CDR3 is 15 amino acids long. Losses at the gene ends were 2 bases for V and 2 bases for J; bases not matched to a gene: 2. The germline CDR1 and CDR2 sequences are LGHNA and YSLEER. The CDR3 DNA follows: TGCGCCAGCAGCCAACGGACAGGGGACACAGATACGCAGTATTTT. Translating it yields CASSQRTGDTDTQYF.

J is TRBJ2-7 and V is TRBV7-2; TRBD2 matches at 8 bases. J lost 6 bases, V lost 5 bases, and 9 bases had no gene match. The CDR3 consists of 14 residues. The V gene's germline CDR1 is SGHTA and CDR2 FQGNSA. CDR3 residues: CASSLSVREGEQYF. CDR3 in DNA: TGTGCCAGCAGCCTATCGGTCCGGGAGGGCGAGCAGTACTTC.

The genes are TRBV6-1 and TRBJ2-3, with D perhaps TRBD1 (6 bases). Between the trimmed V and J ends, which lost 6 bases and 0 bases, there was a span of 7 bases. This CDR3 comprises 13 residues. Germline V CDR1 and CDR2: MNHNS, SASEGT. The CDR3 DNA is TGTGCCAGCAGGGACAGTAGCACAGATACGCAGTATTTT. It yields the protein CASRDSSTDTQYF.

This clone was seen only once. The chain uses TRBV6-1 and TRBJ2-7; tentative D call: TRBD2 (6 bases). Germline V gene sequence: CDR1 MNHNS, CDR2 SASEGT. Trimming pared 2 bases from V and 3 bases from J, leaving 8 bases between. The CDR3 extends over 13 amino acids. The CDR3 DNA follows: TGTGCCAGCAGTGAAAGCGGGCTCTACGAGCAGTACTTC. It translates to CASSESGLYEQYF.

This rearrangement joins TRBV10-3 to TRBJ2-5, with a weak D call TRBD1 (6 bases). Deletions cut 7 bases from V and 1 base from J, with 10 bases between. Germline-derived CDR1 and CDR2 are ENHRY and SYGVKD. The CDR3 loop spans 13 amino acids. The CDR3 sequence: CAITRDIQETQYF. The DNA for the CDR3 is TGTGCCATCACGAGGGACATCCAAGAGACCCAGTACTTC.

This clone was observed a single time. The chain links TRBV19 to TRBJ2-7; 10 bases line up with TRBD2. With V trimmed by 3 bases and J by 2 bases, 4 bases remained unmatched. CDR1 is LNHDA, CDR2 SQIVND, per germline (reference sequence). The CDR3 contains 15 residues. CDR3 loop: CASSIRTSGTYEQYF. In DNA form, the CDR3 reads TGTGCCAGTAGTATTAGGACTAGCGGTACCTACGAGCAGTACTTC.

The chain uses TRBV18 and TRBJ1-1; D is undetermined. V was cut by 0 bases and J by 0 bases, with 14 bases left in between. CDR1 is KGHSH, CDR2 LQKENI, per germline. CDR3 length: 17 amino acids. The CDR3 here is CASSPPGLAFMNTEAFF. CDR3 DNA sequence: TGTGCCAGCTCACCACCGGGCCTAGCTTTCATGAACACTGAAGCTTTCTTT. The whole variable domain, filled in from reference TRBV18 and TRBJ1-1, reads NAGVMQNPRHLVRRRGQEARLRCSPMKGHSHVYWYRQLPEEGLKFMVYLQKENIIDESGMPKERFSAEFPKEGPSILRIQQVVRGDSAAYFCASSPPGLAFMNTEAFFGQGTRLTVV.

This clone was recorded once. This chain uses TRBV7-2 with TRBJ2-5; 7 bases are a match to TRBD2. Germline CDR1 is SGHTA and CDR2 is FQGNSA. The trim removed 7 bases at V and 5 bases at J, leaving 13 bases unmatched. The CDR3 runs 15 residues. CDR3 protein: CASTITGAGGETQYF. The CDR3 DNA is TGTGCCAGCACCATTACCGGGGCCGGGGGGGAGACCCAGTACTTC.